These 22 T cell receptor beta chains were sequenced from one sample in a study of OX40 agonist ivuxolimab in advanced cancers. Sequencing used immunoSEQ multiplex PCR; TCRdb keeps in-frame clones, though not all of them. The sample records approximately 44,000 clones, roughly nine tenths being singletons. The sequenced sample was CD4+ or CD8+ T cells sorted from blood, obtained in a trial of the OX40 agonist ivuxolimab. The source is an adult with an advanced solid tumor such as melanoma, head and neck, liver or kidney cancer.

This clone was recorded a few times. CDR3 sequence (DNA): TGTGCCAGCAGTTCCCATCGAGGGGTCACTGAAGCTTTCTTT. Encoded protein: CASSSHRGVTEAFF. The V and J genes are TRBV28 and TRBJ1-1; D might be TRBD1 (5 bases). V was trimmed by 4 bases and J by 4 bases, leaving 13 bases between them. This CDR3 spans 14 amino acids. Per germline, CDR1 MDHEN and CDR2 SYDVKM.

The chain couples TRBV7-9 to TRBJ1-5; no clear D gene. V dropped 3 bases and J dropped 1 base, with 7 bases sitting between them. The CDR3 extends over 14 amino acids. Germline V gives CDR1 SEHNR, CDR2 FQNEAQ (reference sequence). CDR3 nucleotides: TGTGCCAGCAGCTTTCAAGAGAGCAATCAGCCCCAGCATTTT. Translated, it gives CASSFQESNQPQHF.

This chain connects TRBV6-6 to TRBJ2-5, with a possible D match to TRBD1 (7 bases). This CDR3 has 14 amino acids. Germline-derived CDR1 and CDR2 are MNHNY and SVGAGI (reference sequence). V lost 5 bases, J lost 4 bases, and 14 bases lay in between. The CDR3 sequence: CASSAGQSGETQYF. The CDR3 DNA sequence: TGTGCCAGCAGTGCGGGACAGAGTGGAGAGACCCAGTACTTC.

The chain couples TRBV10-1 to TRBJ2-4; D unresolved. CDR1 WNHNN and CDR2 SYGVQD come from the germline V gene (reference sequence). This CDR3 has 18 amino acids. V was pared by 5 bases and J by 2 bases, with 22 bases between. CDR3 coding DNA: TGCGCCAGCAGTCCGATAGTTCGATCCGAACTAACCAAAAACATTCAGTACTTC. This encodes CASSPIVRSELTKNIQYF.

The rearrangement uses TRBV7-9 and TRBJ2-7; 9 bases line up with TRBD1. Germline assignment: CDR1 SEHNR and CDR2 FQNEAQ (reference sequence). This CDR3 has 16 residues. J gave up 4 bases and V 11 bases, and 18 bases lay outside the gene matches. Written as DNA, the CDR3 is TGTGCCGCTACCCCACCCGTCGGGACAGGGTTTTACGAGCAGTACTTC. It encodes CAATPPVGTGFYEQYF.

This chain connects TRBV5-5 to TRBJ1-2, with D possibly matching TRBD1 (5 bases). From germline, CDR1 is SGHKS and CDR2 YYEKEE (reference sequence). The V end was cut by 1 base, the J end by 5 bases, with 15 bases between. There are 15 residues in the CDR3. CDR3 protein: CASSLRYSGAYGYTF. CDR3 DNA: TGTGCCAGCAGCTTGCGTTACAGTGGGGCTTATGGCTACACCTTC.

The sample holds one count of this clone. Compared with germline, one end of the junction differs, possibly owing to a read error. This chain joins TRBV5-1 and TRBJ1-1, with TRBD1 as a possible D gene (6 bases). CDR1 and CDR2 from the germline V gene are SGHRS and YFSETQ. CDR3 length equals 15 residues. The DNA for the CDR3 is TGCGCCAGCAGCTCTGCCCCAAAGGGGGGACCCGGTATATCGTGG. Its translation is CASSSAPKGGPGISW.

The V gene is TRBV6-5, the J gene TRBJ1-2; weak D call: TRBD1 (5 bases). Germline V gene sequence: CDR1 MNHEY, CDR2 SVGAGI. The V end was cut by 4 bases, the J end by 2 bases, with 14 bases between. The length of the CDR3 is 15 residues. The CDR3 spells CASSLTETANYGYTF. CDR3 nucleotides: TGTGCCAGCAGTTTAACAGAGACAGCAAACTATGGCTACACCTTC.

The chain carries TRBV28 and TRBJ1-6; tentatively, D is TRBD1 (6 bases). This CDR3 is 15 amino acids long. CDR1 and CDR2 (germline): MDHEN, SYDVKM. The V gene lost 6 bases and the J gene lost 7 bases, with 16 bases spanning the gap. The CDR3 nucleotides read TGTGCCAGCAGCACCTTTACAGGGTGGAATTCACCCCTCCACTTT. Its protein is CASSTFTGWNSPLHF.

The chain joins TRBV4-3 to TRBJ2-7; D not certain. Deletions cut 0 bases from V and 0 bases from J, with 12 bases between. The V gene's germline CDR1 is LGHNA and CDR2 YSLEER. CDR3 length: 16 residues. CDR3 in amino acids: CASSQDLVGNSYEQYF. The CDR3 nucleotides read TGCGCCAGCAGCCAAGATCTTGTCGGCAACTCCTACGAGCAGTACTTC.

This chain uses TRBV14 with TRBJ2-3; D gene ambiguous. The ends were cut back, 1 base at V and 1 base at J, with 12 bases in the middle. The CDR3 covers 16 residues. Germline CDR1 SGHDN, CDR2 FVKESK. The chain's CDR3 is CASSQGRRAGTDTQYF. CDR3 nucleotides: TGTGCCAGCAGCCAAGGGAGACGGGCCGGCACAGATACGCAGTATTTT.

The sample holds a few counts of this clone. The rearrangement joins TRBV10-1 to TRBJ1-2, with D maybe TRBD1 (6 bases). Germline-derived CDR1 and CDR2 are WNHNN and SYGVQD (reference sequence). V shed 2 bases and J shed 0 bases, with 13 bases lying between them. The CDR3 spans 16 residues. CDR3 amino acids: CASSEKGTSPNYGYTF. The CDR3 DNA follows: TGCGCCAGCAGTGAGAAGGGGACATCCCCTAACTATGGCTACACCTTC.

The V call is TRBV6-6, the J call TRBJ1-1; no clear D. CDR1 is MNHNY and CDR2 is SVGAGI in the germline V gene (reference sequence). V was clipped by 2 bases and J by 5 bases, with 12 bases between them. There are 14 residues in the CDR3. CDR3 region: CASSYNVGGTEAFF. The DNA of the CDR3 is TGTGCCAGCAGTTACAATGTGGGAGGTACTGAAGCTTTCTTT.

The V call is TRBV27, the J call TRBJ1-5, with D unresolved. V lost 6 bases to trimming and J lost 0 bases, with 12 bases between them. The CDR3 sequence is 15 residues long. Per the germline V gene, CDR1 is MNHEY and CDR2 is SMNVEV (reference sequence). The CDR3 DNA reads TGTGCCAGCAGGGAAGAACTTTATAGCAATCAGCCCCAGCATTTT. Protein product: CASREELYSNQPQHF.

The chain has TRBV25-1 and TRBJ1-1, with D hard to call. CDR1 is MGHDK and CDR2 is SYGVNS in the germline V gene. V lost 1 base and J 11 bases, leaving 11 bases between the germline ends. This CDR3 is built from 12 residues. This CDR3 reads CASSESTPPAFF. The CDR3 region has the DNA TGTGCCAGCAGTGAATCAACCCCGCCGGCTTTCTTT.

This clone was counted only a few times. The V call is TRBV25-1, the J call TRBJ1-3; D remains ambiguous. Germline V gives CDR1 MGHDK, CDR2 SYGVNS. The V end was cut by 8 bases, the J end by 4 bases, with 12 bases between. There are 13 residues in the CDR3. The DNA of the CDR3 is TGTGCCAGCTCCCGGCGGGGAGGAAACACCATATATTTT. Amino acids: CASSRRGGNTIYF.

The J gene is TRBJ1-1, the V gene TRBV18, with 8 nucleotides matching TRBD1. The CDR3 has 16 residues. The J segment lost 0 bases and the V segment lost 6 bases, leaving 9 bases of the junction unmatched. CDR1 KGHSH and CDR2 LQKENI come from the germline V gene. CDR3 amino acids: CASSPGQGAVNTEAFF. In DNA form, the CDR3 reads TGTGCCAGCTCCCCTGGGCAGGGGGCTGTGAACACTGAAGCTTTCTTT. Together with reference TRBV18 and TRBJ1-1, the CDR3 gives the full variable domain: NAGVMQNPRHLVRRRGQEARLRCSPMKGHSHVYWYRQLPEEGLKFMVYLQKENIIDESGMPKERFSAEFPKEGPSILRIQQVVRGDSAAYFCASSPGQGAVNTEAFFGQGTRLTVV.

The chain employs TRBV2 and TRBJ1-5; D ambiguous. This CDR3 contains 12 residues. V lost 7 bases, J lost 4 bases, and 8 bases lay in between. Germline V gene lookup returns CDR1 SNHLY and CDR2 FYNNEI. Here the CDR3 DNA reads TGTGCCAGCATGGACCTGAATCAGCCCCAGCATTTT. Translation gives CASMDLNQPQHF. The full variable domain, its missing parts supplied by reference TRBV2 and TRBJ1-5, is EPEVTQTPSHQVTQMGQEVILRCVPISNHLYFYWYRQILGQKVEFLVSFYNNEISEKSEIFDDQFSVERPDGSNFTLKIRSTKLEDSAMYFCASMDLNQPQHFGDGTRLSIL.

This rearrangement joins TRBV9 to TRBJ2-3; D may be TRBD2 (6 bases). The germline V gene encodes CDR1 SGDLS and CDR2 YYNGEE. The germline V and J ends were trimmed by 0 bases and 3 bases, with 14 bases remaining between them. The CDR3 totals 16 residues. The CDR3 DNA is TGTGCCAGCAGCGTAGTGGGGGTGGGGAGGACAGATACGCAGTATTTT. Its translation is CASSVVGVGRTDTQYF.

The V gene is TRBV5-5, the J gene TRBJ2-1; D gene uncertain. V dropped 1 base and J dropped 0 bases, with 11 bases sitting between them. This CDR3 is 16 amino acids long. CDR1 is SGHKS, CDR2 YYEKEE, per germline (reference sequence). In nucleotides, the CDR3 is TGTGCCAGCAGCTTGCCCGGCGGCGCCTCCTACAATGAGCAGTTCTTC. Encoded protein: CASSLPGGASYNEQFF.

The V call is TRBV18, the J call TRBJ1-2; D remains ambiguous. The CDR3 runs to 16 residues. The V end was cut by 1 base, the J end by 3 bases, with 15 bases between. Germline CDR1 and CDR2: KGHSH and LQKENI. The CDR3 here is CASSPLNPARDYGYTF. CDR3 DNA sequence: TGTGCCAGCTCACCACTCAACCCAGCTCGGGACTATGGCTACACCTTC. The full variable domain, completed using reference TRBV18 and TRBJ1-2, is NAGVMQNPRHLVRRRGQEARLRCSPMKGHSHVYWYRQLPEEGLKFMVYLQKENIIDESGMPKERFSAEFPKEGPSILRIQQVVRGDSAAYFCASSPLNPARDYGYTFGSGTRLTVV.

CDR3 in amino acids: CASSLPSGELFF. The CDR3 DNA reads as TGTGCCAGCAGCCTACCGTCCGGGGAGCTGTTTTTT. The chain has TRBV6-1 and TRBJ2-2, with no clear D. Per the germline V gene, CDR1 is MNHNS and CDR2 is SASEGT. Trimming removed 6 bases at V and 6 bases at J, with 8 bases between. The CDR3 spans 12 residues.